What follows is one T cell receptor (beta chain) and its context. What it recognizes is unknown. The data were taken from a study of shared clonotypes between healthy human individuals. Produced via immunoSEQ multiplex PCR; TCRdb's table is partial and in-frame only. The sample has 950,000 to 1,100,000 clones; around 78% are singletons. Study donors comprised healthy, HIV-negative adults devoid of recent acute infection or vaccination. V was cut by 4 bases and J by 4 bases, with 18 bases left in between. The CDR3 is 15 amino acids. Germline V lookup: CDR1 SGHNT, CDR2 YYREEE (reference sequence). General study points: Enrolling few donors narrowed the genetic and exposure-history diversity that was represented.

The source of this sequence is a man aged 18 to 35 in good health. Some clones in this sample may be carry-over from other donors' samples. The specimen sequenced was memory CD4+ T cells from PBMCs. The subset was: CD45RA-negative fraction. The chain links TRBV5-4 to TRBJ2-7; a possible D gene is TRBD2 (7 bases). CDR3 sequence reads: CASSPRGAGPYEQYF. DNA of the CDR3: TGTGCCAGCAGCCCCAGGGGAGCGGGGCCATACGAGCAGTACTTC. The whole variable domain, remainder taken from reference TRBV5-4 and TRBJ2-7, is ETGVTQSPTHLIKTRGQQVTLRCSSQSGHNTVSWYQQALGQGPQFIFQYYREEENGRGNFPPRFSGLQFPNYSSELNVNALELDDSALYLCASSPRGAGPYEQYFGPGTRLTVT.